This T cell receptor beta chain was identified during a study of blood T cells in healthy people across ages. Alongside a J-beta primer mix, a sample-barcoded 5' primer served in a second PCR lasting 7 to 11 cycles. Researchers report that a template-switch adaptor with 12 random nucleotides tagged each cDNA molecule. Each CDR3 protein is one row after TCRdb ran MiXCR on the 5' RACE reads. The sample holds fewer than 2 million distinct CDR3 sequences, around 42% seen once. Russia was home to the donors, healthy Caucasian individuals aged 6 to 90. Donors gave around 10 milliliters of peripheral blood apiece. The V gene lost 0 bases and the J gene lost 4 bases, with 10 bases spanning the gap. The germline V gene encodes CDR1 LGHNA and CDR2 YSLEER. The CDR3 extends over 15 amino acids. This clonotype was seen ten or more times.

The rearrangement joins TRBV4-3 to TRBJ2-1, with D tentatively TRBD1 or TRBD2 (5 bases each). Sequences were obtained from blood. This TCR derives from a human donor in good health. The CDR3 bases are TGCGCCAGCAGCCAAGACCGGGACCCTTACAATGAGCAGTTCTTC. Translation gives CASSQDRDPYNEQFF.